The present TCR beta chain was sequenced within a study of T cell repertoires in cytomegalovirus infection. Study-wide context: HLA-B-restricted CMV epitopes that are well studied, plus recently identified HLA-C-restricted ones, were used by the study.

In TCRdb, the reads were re-called with MiXCR into one record per CDR3 protein. Of hundreds of thousands of distinct CDR3 sequences listed, about 39% are singletons. Study-wide results and limits: Using cumulative public TCR beta family frequency, the authors identified those who carried CMV together with the relevant HLA. CMV-specific HLA-C-restricted TCR beta clonotypes dominated the ex vivo response.

This CDR3 has 15 residues. Trimming took off 4 bases at V and 4 bases at J, with 14 bases between the two ends. Germline CDR1 reads SGHTA; CDR2 reads FQGNSA. This clonotype was observed a handful of times. Its antigen is undetermined. The receptor comes from a human donor in good health (CMV status not recorded). Some clones in this sample may be carry-over from other donors' samples. This sequence joins TRBV7-2 and TRBJ2-1, with a possible D match to TRBD2 (5 bases). The specimen comprised cultured PBMCs, sampled from culture after CMV antigen stimulation. CDR3 nucleotides: TGTGCCAGCAGCTCCCGCCGGACTGCTTACAATGAGCAGTTCTTC. Protein product: CASSSRRTAYNEQFF.